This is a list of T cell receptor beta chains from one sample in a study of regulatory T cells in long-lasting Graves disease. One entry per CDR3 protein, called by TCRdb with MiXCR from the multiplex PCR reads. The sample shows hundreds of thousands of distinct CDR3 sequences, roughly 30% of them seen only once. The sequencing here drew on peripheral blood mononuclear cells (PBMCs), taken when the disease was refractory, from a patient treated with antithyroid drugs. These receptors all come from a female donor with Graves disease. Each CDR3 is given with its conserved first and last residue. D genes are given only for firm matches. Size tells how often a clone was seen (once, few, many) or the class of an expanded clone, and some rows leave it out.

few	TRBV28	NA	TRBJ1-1	CASSPSGGGRNTEAFF	TGTGCCAGCAGCCCCTCCGGGGGCGGGAGGAACACTGAAGCTTTCTTT
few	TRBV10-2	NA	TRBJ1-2	CASSGQDWSNMGYTF	TGCGCCAGCAGTGGACAAGACTGGTCCAATATGGGCTACACCTTC
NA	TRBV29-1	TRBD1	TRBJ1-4	CSAGTGGNEKLFF	TGCAGCGCAGGGACAGGGGGTAATGAAAAACTGTTTTTT
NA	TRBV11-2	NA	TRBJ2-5	CASSLVKGTEETQYF	TGTGCCAGCAGCTTAGTTAAGGGTACGGAAGAGACCCAGTACTTC
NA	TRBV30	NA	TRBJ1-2	CACLGQFVYGYTF	TGTGCCTGTCTCGGACAGTTTGTCTATGGCTACACCTTC
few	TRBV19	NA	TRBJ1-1	CASSIGGTFARRTEAFF	TGTGCCAGTAGTATAGGGGGGACGTTCGCCCGGAGGACTGAAGCTTTCTTT
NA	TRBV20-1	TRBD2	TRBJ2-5	CSARTSGKETQYF	TGCAGTGCTCGGACTAGCGGGAAAGAGACCCAGTACTTC
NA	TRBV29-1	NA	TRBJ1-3	CSAETGSSGNTIYF	TGCAGCGCCGAGACAGGAAGCTCTGGAAACACCATATATTTT
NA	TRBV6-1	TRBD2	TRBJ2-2	CASIRILAGGDTGELFF	TGTGCCAGCATAAGGATTCTAGCGGGAGGGGACACCGGGGAGCTGTTTTTT
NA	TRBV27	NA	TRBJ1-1	CASQDYQTVNTEAFF	TGTGCCAGCCAAGACTACCAAACAGTGAACACTGAAGCTTTCTTT
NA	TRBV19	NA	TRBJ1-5	CASSWEHNLGSNQPQHF	TGTGCCAGTAGCTGGGAACACAACCTCGGGAGCAATCAGCCCCAGCATTTT
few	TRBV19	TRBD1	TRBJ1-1	CASSIGRQGITEAFF	TGTGCCAGTAGTATCGGCAGACAGGGAATCACTGAAGCTTTCTTT
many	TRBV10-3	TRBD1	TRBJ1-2	CAISERQGGGYTF	TGTGCCATCAGTGAACGACAGGGAGGTGGCTACACCTTC
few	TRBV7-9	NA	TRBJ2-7	CASSLSGLSSYEQYF	TGTGCCAGCAGCTTATCCGGGCTCAGCTCCTACGAGCAGTACTTC
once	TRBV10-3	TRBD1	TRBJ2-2	CAIQRGRDRVSANTGELFF	TGTGCCATTCAAAGGGGACGGGACAGGGTATCCGCGAACACCGGGGAGCTGTTTTTT
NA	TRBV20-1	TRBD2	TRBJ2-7	CSASGSGSSYEQYF	TGCAGTGCTAGCGGTAGCGGGAGCTCCTACGAGCAGTACTTC
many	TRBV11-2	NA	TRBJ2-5	CASRPGQSLYQETQYF	TGTGCCAGCAGACCCGGACAGTCGCTTTACCAAGAGACCCAGTACTTC
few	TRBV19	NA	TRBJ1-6	CASSRQAVDSPLHF	TGTGCCAGTAGTAGACAGGCGGTTGATTCACCCCTCCACTTT
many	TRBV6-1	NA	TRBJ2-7	CASMGSGYEQYF	TGTGCCAGCATGGGTAGCGGCTACGAGCAGTACTTC
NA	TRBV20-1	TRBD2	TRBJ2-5	CSASLEREGRWQETQYF	TGCAGTGCTTCCCTTGAGCGGGAGGGCCGTTGGCAAGAGACCCAGTACTTC
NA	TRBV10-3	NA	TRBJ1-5	CAISEGDDSNQPQHF	TGTGCCATCAGCGAAGGGGACGATAGCAATCAGCCCCAGCATTTT
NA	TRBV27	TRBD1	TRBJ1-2	CASSWTGSSYGYTF	TGTGCCAGCAGTTGGACAGGGTCGAGCTATGGCTACACCTTC
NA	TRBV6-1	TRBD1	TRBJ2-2	CASSKHMGQGASIGELFF	TGTGCCAGCAGTAAACACATGGGACAGGGGGCAAGTATCGGGGAGCTGTTTTTT
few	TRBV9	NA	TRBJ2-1	CASSAILQGGQFF	TGTGCCAGCAGCGCCATCCTACAGGGTGGGCAGTTCTTC
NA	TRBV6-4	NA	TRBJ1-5	CASATGAGGNQPQHF	TGTGCCAGCGCGACAGGCGCTGGAGGCAATCAGCCCCAGCATTTT
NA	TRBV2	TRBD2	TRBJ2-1	CASGREAGYNEQFF	TGTGCCAGCGGGCGGGAGGCCGGTTACAATGAGCAGTTCTTC
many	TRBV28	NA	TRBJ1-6	CASSLAGGDSPLHF	TGTGCCAGCAGTTTAGCCGGGGGCGATTCACCCCTCCACTTT
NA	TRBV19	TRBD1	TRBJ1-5	CASGTWDSPQHF	TGTGCCAGTGGTACATGGGACAGTCCCCAGCATTTT
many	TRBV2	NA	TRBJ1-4	CASSDGPSMFF	TGTGCCAGCAGTGATGGCCCCTCAATGTTTTTT
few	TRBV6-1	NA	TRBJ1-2	CASSGTAALGYGYTF	TGTGCCAGCAGTGGGACCGCGGCGCTTGGCTATGGCTACACCTTC
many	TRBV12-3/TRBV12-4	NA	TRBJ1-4	CASSFGDTSNEKLFF	TGTGCCAGCAGTTTCGGGGACACCTCAAATGAAAAACTGTTTTTT
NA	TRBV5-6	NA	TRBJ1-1	CASSLLGVDTEAFF	TGTGCCAGCAGCCTCCTCGGGGTTGACACTGAAGCTTTCTTT
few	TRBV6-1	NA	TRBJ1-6	CASRGTTGVTSPLHF	TGTGCCAGCAGGGGGACGACGGGGGTTACTTCACCCCTCCACTTT
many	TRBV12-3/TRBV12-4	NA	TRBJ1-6	CASSPRISYNSPLHF	TGTGCCAGCAGTCCCCGCATCTCCTATAATTCACCCCTCCACTTT
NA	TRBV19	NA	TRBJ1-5	CASSIQGRYQPQHF	TGTGCCAGTAGTATACAGGGCAGATACCAGCCCCAGCATTTT
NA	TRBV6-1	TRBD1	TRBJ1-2	CASSAYKGQGNYGYTF	TGTGCCAGCAGTGCCTATAAGGGACAGGGGAACTATGGCTACACCTTC
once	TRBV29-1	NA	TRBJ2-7	CSVEDLGRAGSYEQYF	TGCAGCGTTGAAGATCTCGGCAGGGCGGGATCCTACGAGCAGTACTTC
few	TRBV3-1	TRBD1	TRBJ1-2	CASSQAGTANYGYTF	TGTGCCAGCAGCCAAGCCGGGACAGCTAACTATGGCTACACCTTC
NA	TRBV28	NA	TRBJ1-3	CASSTRRPSGNTIYF	TGTGCCAGCAGTACCCGACGGCCCTCTGGAAACACCATATATTTT
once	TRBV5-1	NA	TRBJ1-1	CASSIIADTEAFF	TGCGCCAGCAGCATTATAGCGGACACTGAAGCTTTCTTT
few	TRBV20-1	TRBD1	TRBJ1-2	CSARDRGGVGYTF	TGCAGTGCTAGGGACAGGGGCGGAGTTGGCTACACCTTC
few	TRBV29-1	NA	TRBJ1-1	CSVEGDGINTEAFF	TGCAGCGTTGAAGGGGACGGGATCAACACTGAAGCTTTCTTT
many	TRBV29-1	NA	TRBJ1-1	CSAGGGTEAFF	TGCAGTGCGGGGGGAGGCACTGAAGCTTTCTTT
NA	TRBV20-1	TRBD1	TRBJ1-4	CSARGRDSKLFF	TGCAGTGCTAGAGGCCGGGACAGCAAACTGTTTTTT
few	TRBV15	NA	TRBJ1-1	CATSREVSTEAFF	TGTGCCACCAGCAGAGAGGTTTCCACTGAAGCTTTCTTT
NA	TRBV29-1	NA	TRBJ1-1	CSAKMNTEAFF	TGCAGCGCAAAGATGAACACTGAAGCTTTCTTT
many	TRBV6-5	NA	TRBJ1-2	CASSYDLSASGGYTF	TGTGCCAGCAGTTACGATTTGTCTGCCTCTGGGGGCTACACCTTC
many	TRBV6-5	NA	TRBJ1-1	CASSYSPGTEAFF	TGTGCCAGCAGTTACTCGCCGGGCACTGAAGCTTTCTTT
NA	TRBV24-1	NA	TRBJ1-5	CATSDRYNQPQHF	TGTGCCACCAGTGACCGGTACAATCAGCCCCAGCATTTT
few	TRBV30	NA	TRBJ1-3	CAWAKGRNTIYF	TGTGCCTGGGCAAAGGGAAGAAACACCATATATTTT
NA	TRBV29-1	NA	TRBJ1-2	CSVEGGWDYGYTF	TGCAGCGTTGAGGGAGGGTGGGACTATGGCTACACCTTC
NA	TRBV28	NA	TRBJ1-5	CASWTANNQPQHF	TGTGCCAGCTGGACAGCTAACAATCAGCCCCAGCATTTT
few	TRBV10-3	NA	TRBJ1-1	CAISAQYDTEAFF	TGTGCCATCAGTGCCCAGTATGACACTGAAGCTTTCTTT